The clone carrying this T cell receptor (beta chain) was seen repeatedly, ten times or more. Antigen unknown. The sequence runs out 3 residues before the end of the CDR3; the remainder is reconstructed from the germline J gene. The sample is drawn from a study of T cell clonality in common variable immunodeficiency. Points from the study as a whole: Reportedly, TCR beta sequences from common variable immunodeficiency showed fewer deletions and N-nucleotide insertions. Authors noted CVID clonality's cause needs subpopulation repertoire sequencing.

Of CVID subjects, about 15 were female and roughly 29 male, mean age approximately 40. Each donor provided roughly 5 to 8 ml of heparinized whole blood. Germline V gene sequence: CDR1 SGHDN, CDR2 FVKESK. The V and J ends lost 3 bases and 5 bases respectively, with 8 bases between them. CDR3 size: 13 residues. Only in-frame clones appear in the TCRdb table, and some are missing; sequencing was by immunoSEQ multiplex PCR. Altogether just under 20,000 clones were found in the sample, and no singletons occur. Sequencing used peripheral blood mononuclear cells. V gene TRBV14 combines with J gene TRBJ1-5; a weak D match, TRBD1 (5 bases). This receptor was identified in a human donor with common variable immunodeficiency. The covered CDR3 bases are TGTGCCAGCAGCCAGACAGTTCATCAGCCC. Translated: CASSQTVHQP. The CDR3 in full is CASSQTVHQPQHF.